This entry concerns a single T cell receptor (beta chain). The data were taken from a study of blood T cell repertoires in COVID-19. Study overall: Sites across the United States, Italy and Spain contributed samples from acute and convalescent COVID-19.

It was during active infection that Seattle patients were enrolled and then longitudinally followed. The V segment lost 10 bases and the J segment 8 bases; nucleotides outside the gene matches: 22. Per the germline V gene, CDR1 is MNHEY and CDR2 is SMNVEV (reference sequence). The CDR3 is made up of 17 amino acids. TCRdb's copy holds only in-frame clones and misses some; the assay was immunoSEQ multiplex PCR. This table has some 190,000 clones, around 81% appearing once. The sequence was obtained from a woman aged 40 to 50 with COVID-19, enrolled during active disease. The rearrangement uses TRBV27 and TRBJ1-2; 10 positions agree with TRBD1. The sample taken for sequencing was peripheral blood. The CDR3 loop is CATLLLPPGTGDDGYTF. Here the CDR3 DNA reads TGTGCCACCCTTTTGTTACCCCCCGGGACAGGGGACGACGGCTACACCTTC.